Listed here are 27 T cell receptor beta chains from one sample, sequenced in a study of blood T cells in healthy people across ages. With a J-beta primer mix and a sample-barcoded 5' primer, a second PCR ran about 7 to 12 cycles. Using its own MiXCR run on the 5' RACE reads, TCRdb lists one record per CDR3 protein. The table lists 910,000 or so distinct CDR3 sequences, 45% to 60% of them singletons. The sample comprised blood. Receptors were obtained from a woman aged 60-70 years in good health.

This rearrangement joins TRBV4-2 to TRBJ2-7, with 9 bases matching TRBD2. Trimming cost V 1 base and J 2 bases; bases outside gene matches: 6. The germline V gene has CDR1 LGHNA and CDR2 YNFKEQ. The CDR3 covers 16 residues. CDR3 region: CASSQVVAGAAYEQYF. The CDR3 nucleotides are TGTGCCAGCAGCCAAGTAGTAGCGGGAGCGGCCTACGAGCAGTACTTC.

Only a few counts were recorded for this clonotype. The gene calls are TRBV6-5 and TRBJ2-4, with D possibly matching TRBD2 (5 bases). Germline loops: CDR1 MNHEY, CDR2 SVGAGI. The CDR3 covers 14 residues. V lost 6 bases to trimming and J lost 1 base, with 10 bases between them. The CDR3 spells CASRVSGAKNIQYF. CDR3 DNA: TGTGCCAGCAGGGTATCGGGGGCCAAAAACATTCAGTACTTC.

J is TRBJ2-7 and V is TRBV20-1; D is perhaps TRBD1 or TRBD2 (5 bases each). Deletions cut 3 bases from V and 2 bases from J, with 11 bases between. The CDR3 runs 13 residues. Germline assignment: CDR1 DFQATT and CDR2 SNEGSKA (reference sequence). CDR3: CSARGVGPYEQYF. The CDR3 DNA follows: TGCAGTGCTAGGGGGGTGGGCCCCTACGAGCAGTACTTC.

The V and J genes are TRBV15 and TRBJ2-1; 10 bases line up with TRBD2. The CDR3 is 17 residues long. In germline, CDR1 is LNHNV, CDR2 YYDKDF (reference sequence). The V and J ends lost 2 bases and 10 bases, in that order; junction bases with no gene match: 14. Here the CDR3 DNA reads TGTGCCACCAGCAGACCCTACCCCCTAGCGGGAGCGGTAGAGCAGTTCTTC. Translating gives CATSRPYPLAGAVEQFF.

The chain joins TRBV29-1 to TRBJ2-1; possibly TRBD2 for D (5 bases). Looked up from germline, CDR1 is SQVTM and CDR2 is ANQGSEA. V dropped 6 bases and J dropped 10 bases, with 19 bases sitting between them. The CDR3 totals 13 residues. This CDR3 reads CSVSVLVEQEQFF. CDR3 bases: TGCAGCGTGTCGGTACTAGTCGAGCAAGAGCAGTTCTTC.

This sequence joins TRBV12-3 or TRBV12-4 and TRBJ1-2; a weak D match, TRBD1 (6 bases). Trimming cost V 2 bases and J 0 bases, with 16 bases left between them. CDR3 length: 17 residues. The CDR3 is CASSLFALQGPNYGYTF. The CDR3, as DNA: TGTGCCAGCAGTTTATTTGCCCTACAGGGCCCTAACTATGGCTACACCTTC.

J is TRBJ1-6 and V is TRBV4-2; 8 bases are a match to TRBD1. The CDR3 is 15 residues long. CDR1 is LGHNA and CDR2 is YNFKEQ in the germline V gene. V trimming: 4 bases; J trimming: 9 bases; junction bases outside the gene matches: 8. This CDR3 reads CASSLPDRGISPLHF. In nucleotides, the CDR3 is TGTGCCAGCAGCCTCCCAGACAGGGGAATTTCACCCCTCCACTTT.

V is TRBV28 and J is TRBJ2-1; TRBD2 matches at 7 bases. Per germline, CDR1 MDHEN and CDR2 SYDVKM. The CDR3 totals 13 residues. After removal of 6 bases from V and 10 bases from J, the junction contained 9 bases not matched to a gene. CDR3 nucleotide sequence: TGTGCCAGCAGGACTAGCCCCGAGCACGAGCAGTTCTTC. It codes for CASRTSPEHEQFF.

The rearrangement links TRBV20-1 to TRBJ2-1, with 12 bases lining up with TRBD1. CDR3 length: 15 residues. The junction had 8 bases not matched to a gene; V was cut back by 4 bases and J by 7 bases. Germline values: CDR1 DFQATT, CDR2 SNEGSKA (reference sequence). The CDR3 loop is CSANPGTGGNNEQFF. CDR3 sequence (DNA): TGCAGTGCTAATCCCGGGACAGGGGGCAATAATGAGCAGTTCTTC.

There are a few counts of this clonotype. The J gene is TRBJ2-7, the V gene TRBV4-2; the D is unclear. The CDR3 loop spans 16 amino acids. Deletions cut 2 bases from V and 4 bases from J, with 18 bases between. Germline assignment: CDR1 LGHNA and CDR2 YNFKEQ. CDR3 sequence: CASSQYGGLVAYEQYF. The CDR3 nucleotides are TGTGCCAGCAGCCAATACGGTGGATTAGTCGCGTACGAGCAGTACTTC.

V and J are TRBV7-2 and TRBJ2-2; D possibly corresponds to TRBD2 (5 bases). Germline CDR1 reads SGHTA; CDR2 reads FQGNSA. The CDR3 runs 15 residues. Trimming shortened V by 1 base and J by 3 bases, and 9 bases separated the two germline ends. CDR3: CASSLDGGDTGELFF. The CDR3 coding sequence is TGTGCCAGCAGCTTAGATGGAGGCGACACCGGGGAGCTGTTTTTT.

This clonotype was found a few times. V and J are TRBV10-3 and TRBJ2-7; tentatively, D is TRBD1 or TRBD2 (5 bases each). The CDR3 length is 16 residues. Germline V gene data show CDR1 as ENHRY and CDR2 as SYGVKD. V lost 0 bases and J 5 bases, leaving 17 bases between the germline ends. CDR3 in amino acids: CAISESLGPALDEQYF. The CDR3 nucleotides read TGTGCCATCAGTGAGTCGCTGGGACCGGCTCTCGACGAGCAGTACTTC.

The chain uses TRBV29-1 and TRBJ2-7, with D unresolved. This CDR3 spans 12 amino acids. V was clipped by 7 bases and J by 5 bases, with 15 bases between them. The germline gives CDR1 SQVTM, CDR2 ANQGSEA. CDR3 coding DNA: TGCAGCGCCCTGACTGGCCGCAACGAGCAGTACTTC. The encoded protein is CSALTGRNEQYF.

The genes are TRBV28 and TRBJ2-6; 7 bases are shared with TRBD1. From germline, CDR1 is MDHEN and CDR2 SYDVKM. Losses at the gene ends were 5 bases for V and 2 bases for J; bases not matched to a gene: 9. The CDR3 is 17 residues long. The CDR3 loop is CASSPNTGAAGANVLTF. Written as DNA, the CDR3 is TGTGCCAGCAGTCCCAATACAGGGGCAGCTGGGGCCAACGTCCTGACTTTC.

A few counts support this clonotype. The genes are TRBV7-2 and TRBJ2-7; D perhaps matches TRBD2 (6 bases). The CDR3 totals 13 residues. V lost 5 bases, J lost 3 bases, and 11 bases lay in between. Germline CDR1 and CDR2: SGHTA and FQGNSA. Here the CDR3 reads CASSLRRDYEQYF. For the CDR3, the DNA is TGTGCCAGCAGCCTTAGGCGGGACTACGAGCAGTACTTC.

This chain uses TRBV6-1 with TRBJ2-7, with D unclear. The CDR3 covers 16 residues. Germline V gene data show CDR1 as MNHNS and CDR2 as SASEGT. V gave up 10 bases and J gave up 5 bases, with 27 bases separating them. CDR3 DNA: TGTGCCACGAGACGCTTGATCCCCAGGCGCGTCCACGAGCAGTACTTC. Translated: CATRRLIPRRVHEQYF.

This clonotype was seen just once. J is TRBJ2-7 and V is TRBV20-1, with D maybe TRBD1 (6 bases). Trimming shortened V by 3 bases and J by 1 base, and 19 bases separated the two germline ends. Looked up from germline, CDR1 is DFQATT and CDR2 is SNEGSKA (reference sequence). This CDR3 contains 16 residues. CDR3 bases: TGCAGTGCTAGCGGCCCCGGACAGACGAATTCCTACGAGCAGTACTTC. It specifies CSASGPGQTNSYEQYF.

This clonotype turned up a few times. This chain links TRBV3-1 with TRBJ2-7, with TRBD2 matching 8 bases. V shed 0 bases, J shed 4 bases, and the junction held 5 bases outside the gene matches. The CDR3 consists of 15 residues. Germline V gives CDR1 LGHDT, CDR2 YNNKEL (reference sequence). The CDR3 DNA sequence: TGTGCCAGCAGCCAAGATCAAGCGGGAGTATACGAGCAGTACTTC. Residues: CASSQDQAGVYEQYF.

This clonotype was detected a few times. This chain uses TRBV18 with TRBJ2-7, with 7 bases aligning to TRBD1. Trimming removed 3 bases from V and 3 bases from J; junction bases left unmatched: 5. This CDR3 comprises 14 residues. The germline V gene encodes CDR1 KGHSH and CDR2 LQKENI. DNA for the CDR3: TGTGCCAGCTCACCGACAGGGTCTTTCTACGAGCAGTACTTC. The encoded protein is CASSPTGSFYEQYF.

J is TRBJ1-2 and V is TRBV5-1; 8 nucleotides align to TRBD1. The germline gives CDR1 SGHRS, CDR2 YFSETQ. This CDR3 spans 15 amino acids. V gave up 4 bases and J gave up 3 bases; unmatched junction bases: 8. The CDR3 loop reads CASSLGQGLDYGYTF. The DNA of the CDR3 is TGCGCCAGCAGCCTCGGACAGGGACTCGACTATGGCTACACCTTC.

This clonotype was detected only a few times. The rearrangement links TRBV27 to TRBJ2-3; 11 nucleotides agree with TRBD2. The CDR3 loop spans 16 amino acids. Germline V gives CDR1 MNHEY, CDR2 SMNVEV (reference sequence). Trimming removed 5 bases from V and 1 base from J; junction bases left unmatched: 5. The CDR3 here is CASSPTLAGGTDTQYF. The CDR3 coding sequence is TGTGCCAGCAGTCCTACACTAGCGGGAGGCACAGATACGCAGTATTTT.

This clonotype was seen more than once but under ten times. The chain joins TRBV5-5 to TRBJ2-4; 9 bases are shared with TRBD1. Per germline, CDR1 SGHKS and CDR2 YYEKEE (reference sequence). The CDR3 extends over 15 amino acids. V trimming: 4 bases; J trimming: 8 bases; junction bases outside the gene matches: 10. CDR3 protein: CASSAFRQGEDIQYF. The CDR3 DNA sequence: TGTGCCAGCAGCGCCTTCCGACAGGGGGAGGACATTCAGTACTTC.

The V call is TRBV29-1, the J call TRBJ2-1; a possible D gene is TRBD1 (7 bases). The V gene's germline CDR1 is SQVTM and CDR2 ANQGSEA. V lost 4 bases to trimming and J lost 6 bases, with 19 bases between them. The CDR3 has 15 amino acids. The CDR3 region has the DNA TGCAGCGTTGCGGGAGACAGGGTCCCCTCCAATGAGCAGTTCTTC. Translation gives CSVAGDRVPSNEQFF.

The chain uses TRBV20-1 and TRBJ2-5, with TRBD2 identical over 8 bases. The CDR3 spans 12 residues. Looked up from germline, CDR1 is DFQATT and CDR2 is SNEGSKA (reference sequence). The CDR3 DNA is TGCAGGGCTGGGACTAGCCAAGAGACCCAGTACTTC. Translating it yields CRAGTSQETQYF.

The J gene is TRBJ2-1, the V gene TRBV3-1, with a weak D call TRBD2 (5 bases). Trimming shortened V by 0 bases and J by 13 bases, and 13 bases separated the two germline ends. The CDR3 runs 13 residues. CDR1 and CDR2 (germline): LGHDT, YNNKEL (reference sequence). CDR3 amino acids: CASSQERASVQFF. DNA of the CDR3: TGTGCCAGCAGCCAAGAGAGGGCCAGCGTTCAGTTCTTC.

The V gene is TRBV5-1, the J gene TRBJ2-5, with TRBD1 identical over 8 bases. The J call is uncertain, as TRBJ2-7 better fits the DNA end. The CDR3 extends over 14 amino acids. Germline V gene data show CDR1 as SGHRS and CDR2 as YFSETQ. CDR3 in DNA: TGCGCCAGCAGCGATCACAGGGGGATCCACGAGCAGTACTTC. Protein: CASSDHRGIHEQYF.

The chain recombines TRBV11-2 with TRBJ2-1, with unresolved D. Trimming took 6 bases from V and 6 from J, leaving 24 bases between them. This CDR3 has 17 residues. Germline V gives CDR1 SGHAT, CDR2 FQNNGV. In DNA form, the CDR3 reads TGTGCCAGCAGTACCCCTCCTCCCAGCAGGAGACCCAATGAGCAGTTCTTC. Protein product: CASSTPPPSRRPNEQFF.